A selection of T cell receptor beta chains follows, all from one sample in a study of blood T cell repertoires in COVID-19. Libraries were prepared by immunoSEQ multiplex PCR; TCRdb keeps only in-frame clonotypes and omits some of them. Of around 250,000 clones in the sample, about four fifths were seen once. Sequenced material: peripheral blood. The source is an elderly man with acute or convalescent COVID-19. Each CDR3 is given with its conserved first and last residue. A D gene is named only where the DNA matches it firmly. Only part of the rows carry a size: once, few, many, or a class if the clone is expanded.

NA | TRBJ2-3 | TRBD2 | TRBV5-4 | TGTGCCAGCAGCTTGTCCGGGAGGGCTAGCACAGATACGCAGTATTTT | CASSLSGRASTDTQYF
NA | TRBJ2-2 | TRBD1 | TRBV6-5 | TGTGATAGACAGGGGGCGGACACCGGGGAGCTGTTTTTT | CDRQGADTGELFF
NA | TRBJ2-5 | TRBD2 | TRBV10-2 | TGCGCCAGCAGTGCTCTAGCGGGCGGGGCCCAGTACTTC | CASSALAGGAQYF
NA | TRBJ2-5 | TRBD2 | TRBV3-1/TRBV3-2 | TGTGCCAGCAGCCAAGATCCCCTAGCGGGGGGCGGGACCCAGTACTTC | CASSQDPLAGGGTQYF
NA | TRBJ1-5 | NA | TRBV19 | TGTGCCAGTAGTATTTTACGGGGGCAGCCCCAGCATTTT | CASSILRGQPQHF
once | TRBJ2-1 | NA | TRBV24-1 | TGTGCCACCAGTGATTGGGGGGGGGCTACAACCTACAATGAGCAGTTCTTC | CATSDWGGATTYNEQFF
NA | TRBJ1-2 | TRBD1 | TRBV18 | TGTGCCAGCTCACTCACCGGGACAGAGACAGGCTACACCTTC | CASSLTGTETGYTF
many | TRBJ2-7 | TRBD1 | TRBV19 | TGTGCCAGTAGTGAGAGGGGGCAGAACGAGCAGTACTTC | CASSERGQNEQYF
once | TRBJ2-1 | TRBD2 | TRBV7-9 | TGTGCCAGCAGCTTATTCAGAGCGGGAAACTACAATGAGCAGTTCTTC | CASSLFRAGNYNEQFF
NA | TRBJ1-1 | NA | TRBV3-1/TRBV3-2 | TGTGCCAGCAGCCCCCCTAACACTGAAGCTTTCTTT | CASSPPNTEAFF
NA | TRBJ2-5 | TRBD2 | TRBV9 | TGTGCCAGCAGCGTTCTTAGCGGGGGGGCCCTACCAGAGACCCAGTACTTC | CASSVLSGGALPETQYF
once | TRBJ1-5 | NA | TRBV28 | TGTGCCAGCAGTTTATCGGCGGGAAGATATAGCAATCAGCCCCAGCATTTT | CASSLSAGRYSNQPQHF
NA | TRBJ2-7 | NA | TRBV5-1 | TGCGCCAGCAGCGGTGGCGGGGGCCCCCCACTAGAGCAGTACTTC | CASSGGGGPPLEQYF
NA | TRBJ1-2 | NA | TRBV28 | TGTGCCAGCAGTTCACTAGGTTCCGGGACTGCTGGCTACACCTTC | CASSSLGSGTAGYTF
once | TRBJ2-1 | TRBD2 | TRBV7-6 | TGTGCCAGCAGCCCGCCCCGAAGCGGGGGCTCTTACTATGAGCAGTTCTTC | CASSPPRSGGSYYEQFF
NA | TRBJ2-3 | TRBD2 | TRBV7-7 | TGTGCTAGCAGCCCAGGGACTAGCGTCACAGATACGCAGTATTTT | CASSPGTSVTDTQYF
NA | TRBJ2-1 | TRBD2 | TRBV3-1/TRBV3-2 | TGTGCCAGCAGCCCATGGACTAGCGGGGCGGGTGAGCAGTTCTTC | CASSPWTSGAGEQFF
few | TRBJ2-5 | NA | TRBV2 | TGTGCCAGCATGCGTGGCCGCGGGGAGACCCAGTACTTC | CASMRGRGETQYF
NA | TRBJ2-7 | NA | TRBV6-5 | TGTGCCAGCAGGCGGACTGGCCCCTACGAGCAGTACTTC | CASRRTGPYEQYF
NA | TRBJ2-3 | NA | TRBV18 | TGTGCCAGCTCACCAAACCAGGGCACAGATACGCAGTATTTT | CASSPNQGTDTQYF
NA | TRBJ1-2 | NA | TRBV27 | TGTGCCAGCAGTTTATTCGCCAGCAAAACAGCTAACTATGGCTACACCTTC | CASSLFASKTANYGYTF
NA | TRBJ1-4 | NA | TRBV19 | TGTGCCAGTAGCCCTACGGGAGGTGGCCAAAATGAAAAACTGTTTTTT | CASSPTGGGQNEKLFF
NA | TRBJ2-1 | TRBD2 | TRBV11-2 | TGTGCCAGCAGCTCTCCGGGGGGTGTCTACAATGAGCAGTTCTTC | CASSSPGGVYNEQFF
few | TRBJ2-7 | TRBD1 | TRBV28 | TGTGCCAGCAGAACCGGGACAGCAGCCTACGAGCAGTACTTC | CASRTGTAAYEQYF
NA | TRBJ1-6 | NA | TRBV4-1 | TGCGCCAGCAGCCAAGAGGCAGGGGCCAATTCACCCCTCCACTTT | CASSQEAGANSPLHF
NA | TRBJ1-1 | NA | TRBV28 | TGTGCCAGCAGTCAACCTCTCCCCGGGAACACTGAAGCTTTCTTT | CASSQPLPGNTEAFF
NA | TRBJ1-1 | TRBD1 | TRBV30 | TGTGCCTGGAGGCAAGAGGGGGCTGGGAACACTGAAGCTTTCTTT | CAWRQEGAGNTEAFF
NA | TRBJ1-4 | TRBD1 | TRBV5-6 | TGTGCCAGCAGCTTTACCGGCAGGGGGAATGAAAAACTGTTTTTT | CASSFTGRGNEKLFF
NA | TRBJ1-3 | TRBD1 | TRBV7-8 | TGTGCCAGCAGCTTAGCTACAGGGGTGGCTGGAAACACCATATATTTT | CASSLATGVAGNTIYF
NA | TRBJ1-3 | NA | TRBV7-8 | TGTGCCAGCAGCTTAGGTCTCAGTGGCCACACCATATATTTT | CASSLGLSGHTIYF
NA | TRBJ2-7 | NA | TRBV2 | TGTGCCAGCACCCCTATGTACGAGCAGTACTTC | CASTPMYEQYF
NA | TRBJ2-7 | NA | TRBV19 | TGTGCCAGTGGAACAGGACAGTACTACGAGCAGTACTTC | CASGTGQYYEQYF
NA | TRBJ2-7 | TRBD2 | TRBV5-1 | TGCGCCAGCAGCTCTAGCGGAGGATCCTACGAGCAGTACTTC | CASSSSGGSYEQYF
NA | TRBJ2-7 | TRBD1 | TRBV6-5 | TGTGCCAGCATGGGACAGGGTGGGTACGAGCAGTACTTC | CASMGQGGYEQYF
NA | TRBJ2-6 | NA | TRBV7-3 | TGTGCCAGCAGCTTACGGCCACAGGTCGCTGGGGCCAACGTCCTGACTTTC | CASSLRPQVAGANVLTF
NA | TRBJ2-1 | NA | TRBV7-9 | TGTGCCAGCAGCTTAGCGGGGACTTTTTACAATGAGCAGTTCTTC | CASSLAGTFYNEQFF
NA | TRBJ1-1 | NA | TRBV6-5 | TGTGCCAGCAGCCTGTATGGGAGTTCCAACACTGAAGCTTTCTTT | CASSLYGSSNTEAFF
NA | TRBJ2-1 | TRBD2 | TRBV20-1 | TGTAGTAGCGGGACGTACAATGAGCAGTTCTTC | CSSGTYNEQFF
NA | TRBJ2-5 | TRBD2 | TRBV9 | TGTGCCAGCAGCGTAGCTAGCGGGGCCCTGGGCGGAGAGACCCAGTACTTC | CASSVASGALGGETQYF
NA | TRBJ1-3 | NA | TRBV6-5 | TGTGCCAGCAGTTACACGGTCCACTCCTCTGGAAACACCATATATTTT | CASSYTVHSSGNTIYF
NA | TRBJ1-5 | TRBD1 | TRBV3-1/TRBV3-2 | TGTGCCAGCAGCCAAGCAGGGGGCGGTCAGCCCCAGCATTTT | CASSQAGGGQPQHF
NA | TRBJ2-2 | TRBD2 | TRBV4-2 | TGTGCCAGCAGCCCTCGGACTAGCGGGGGGGCTATCACCGGGGAGCTGTTTTTT | CASSPRTSGGAITGELFF
NA | TRBJ2-3 | TRBD2 | TRBV18 | TGTGCCAGCTCTCCCGGACCGCGGGAGAGGGATACGCAGTATTTT | CASSPGPRERDTQYF
NA | TRBJ2-7 | TRBD1 | TRBV24-1 | TGTGCCACCAGTGAGTCCGGGACAGGGCTTTCCTACGAGCAGTACTTC | CATSESGTGLSYEQYF
NA | TRBJ2-7 | NA | TRBV6-1 | TGTGCCAGCAGTGATTTGCTAGCCTACGAGCAGTACTTC | CASSDLLAYEQYF
NA | TRBJ1-5 | TRBD1 | TRBV19 | TGTGCCAGTAGTAAAACAGGGGGCGGCAATCAGCCCCAGCATTTT | CASSKTGGGNQPQHF
NA | TRBJ2-1 | NA | TRBV6-6 | TGTGCCAGCAGTTACCTCGGTGGGCATGGGGCCAATGAGCAGTTCTTC | CASSYLGGHGANEQFF
NA | TRBJ1-1 | NA | TRBV18 | TGTGCCAGCTCGCAGACGGGTGGGTACACTGAAGCTTTCTTT | CASSQTGGYTEAFF
NA | TRBJ2-1 | NA | TRBV6-5 | TGTGCCAGCAGTTACGGGCGTCAGGGCTACAATGAGCAGTTCTTC | CASSYGRQGYNEQFF
NA | TRBJ2-7 | TRBD2 | TRBV3-1/TRBV3-2 | TGTGCCAGCAGCCAAGCTAGCGGGATCGCCTACGAGCAGTACTTC | CASSQASGIAYEQYF
NA | TRBJ2-7 | NA | TRBV3-1/TRBV3-2 | TGTGCCAGCAGCCAATTTCCACGGGGCGAGCAGTACTTC | CASSQFPRGEQYF
NA | TRBJ1-4 | NA | TRBV9 | TGTGCCAGCAGCCCTAGCGGGGCGCAGAATGAAAAACTGTTTTTT | CASSPSGAQNEKLFF